One and the same sample provided the 7 T cell receptor beta chains below, sequenced in a study of human T cells and chemical hapten exposure. TCRdb reprocessed the RACE reads via MiXCR and lists one record per CDR3 protein. The table shows some 170,000 distinct CDR3 sequences, with 25% to 30% occurring only once. The time point was: patch test 3, about 24 weeks after DPC sensitization. As to treatment: therapeutic diphenylcyclopropenone sensitization with weekly scalp DPC. The sequenced sample was whole blood, obtained in connection with sensitization to the hapten diphenylcyclopropenone (DPC). The receptor set was obtained from a young woman with alopecia areata. Some clones in this sample may be carry-over from other donors' samples.

This clonotype was counted between two and nine times. The chain recombines TRBV20-1 with TRBJ1-2; TRBD1 matches 12 bases. The CDR3 extends over 16 amino acids. CDR1 is DFQATT and CDR2 is SNEGSKA in the germline V gene (reference sequence). V lost 3 bases, J lost 2 bases, and 7 bases stayed unmatched. CDR3 loop: CSASPGQGAKNYGYTF. The CDR3 nucleotides read TGCAGTGCTAGCCCGGGACAGGGGGCAAAAAACTATGGCTACACCTTC.

This clonotype was seen only a few times. The V gene is TRBV4-2, the J gene TRBJ2-5, with D unclear. Between the trimmed V and J ends, which lost 0 bases and 0 bases, there was a span of 8 bases. In germline, CDR1 is LGHNA, CDR2 YNFKEQ. The CDR3 is made up of 15 amino acids. CDR3 bases: TGTGCCAGCAGCCAAGATTTGGGGAACCAAGAGACCCAGTACTTC. Amino acids: CASSQDLGNQETQYF.

This clonotype was counted many times. V and J are TRBV25-1 and TRBJ2-1; D is uncertain. Between the trimmed V and J ends, which lost 2 bases and 5 bases, there was a span of 10 bases. This CDR3 is built from 14 residues. Germline-derived CDR1 and CDR2 are MGHDK and SYGVNS. CDR3: CASSEPKPNNEQFF. The CDR3 DNA is TGTGCCAGCAGTGAACCGAAGCCTAACAATGAGCAGTTCTTC.

There are many counts of this clonotype. The chain links TRBV11-2 to TRBJ2-3; D is unclear. Deletions cut 2 bases from V and 4 bases from J, with 13 bases between. The CDR3 has 15 amino acids. Germline CDR1 reads SGHAT; CDR2 reads FQNNGV. The CDR3 reads CASSLRASMADTQYF. Written as DNA, the CDR3 is TGTGCCAGCAGCTTACGGGCTTCTATGGCAGATACGCAGTATTTT.

The CDR3 here is CASSRDRSTNTGELFF. The DNA for the CDR3 is TGTGCCAGCAGCCGGGACAGGTCCACGAACACCGGGGAGCTGTTTTTT. J is TRBJ2-2 and V is TRBV7-9; 8 bases align to TRBD1. V was clipped by 5 bases and J by 0 bases; unmatched bases: 5. Germline V gives CDR1 SEHNR, CDR2 FQNEAQ (reference sequence). The CDR3 sequence is 16 residues long.

This clonotype has just a few counts. The chain combines TRBV3-1 with TRBJ1-4; D gene ambiguous. V was trimmed by 0 bases and J by 8 bases, leaving 16 bases between them. The CDR3 spans 16 residues. Looked up from germline, CDR1 is LGHDT and CDR2 is YNNKEL (reference sequence). CDR3 sequence (DNA): TGTGCCAGCAGCCAAGATCTTCGCAGCTCACGGGAAAAACTGTTTTTT. This encodes CASSQDLRSSREKLFF.

The chain couples TRBV20-1 to TRBJ2-7; 8 bases align to TRBD1. The junction had 15 bases not matched to a gene; V was cut back by 5 bases and J by 9 bases. Germline V lookup: CDR1 DFQATT, CDR2 SNEGSKA (reference sequence). The CDR3 length is 14 residues. CDR3 in amino acids: CSAADRGPPRWQYF. DNA of the CDR3: TGCAGTGCTGCCGACAGGGGCCCTCCACGGTGGCAGTACTTC.